This TCR beta chain was found in a study of cytomegalovirus exposure and HLA in healthy donors. At the level of the study: An analysis done earlier identified 95 million to 140 million unique TCR beta sequences from approximately 200 million T cells.

For this clone: Its antigen is unidentified.

The PCR employed 60 Vbeta primers together with 13 Jbeta primers. TCRdb's table, derived via immunoSEQ multiplex PCR, lists solely in-frame clones and lacks some. Among 130,000 or so clones, about four fifths were seen once, and the ten largest hold approximately 5%. Findings and limits, study-wide: One cluster of highly shared sequence variants probably arose as a sequencing artifact. In a later analysis, TCR association rates varied by HLA locus: DRB1 most, HLA-C fewest.

The CDR3 consists of 14 residues. Trimming pared 7 bases from V and 2 bases from J, leaving 14 bases between. Germline loops: CDR1 SGHAT, CDR2 FQNNGV. The origin of this receptor is a man aged 30 to 39 in good health and CMV-seronegative. The sample consisted of PBMCs. The V and J genes are TRBV11-2 and TRBJ1-2; the D is unclear. The CDR3 nucleotides read TGTGCCAGCACCCAACGGGGAGCGAACTATGGCTACACCTTC. Protein: CASTQRGANYGYTF.